Shown below are 32 T cell receptor beta chains from a single sample sequenced in a study of beta chain features in type 1 diabetes (dated by TCRdb to the late 2010s). The antigens for these receptors are not known. General conclusions and limits of the study: A moderate but significant shortening of TCRB CDR3 length was observed in type 1 diabetes patients in all four CD4+ subsets.

Libraries came from the immunoSEQ multiplex PCR assay. The High Capacity cDNA Reverse Transcription Kit was used to reverse transcribe all of the isolated RNA, meaning that expressed TCRB transcripts were what got sequenced. Here the immuneACCESS table is served through TCRdb, limited to in-frame sequences with V and J called. Missing clones are a known gap in these copies; in checked studies unresolved V genes cover under half, and the rest lacks a known reason. The sample data list about 70,000 clones, and around 49% of these were observed just once. The ten largest make up roughly 0.7% of the sample. The sample consisted of central memory CD4+ T cells from blood. Receptors originate from a man aged 25-45 years with type 1 diabetes.

This clone was seen a few times. The chain employs TRBV29-1 and TRBJ2-5; D is ambiguous. The V gene lost 0 bases and the J gene lost 5 bases, with 10 bases spanning the gap. The CDR3 sequence is 13 residues long. Germline loops: CDR1 SQVTM, CDR2 ANQGSEA. For the CDR3, the DNA is TGCAGCGTTGAAGAACTGCCCCGTGAGACCCAGTACTTC. Protein sequence: CSVEELPRETQYF.

The CDR3 DNA follows: TGCGCCAGCAGCGCGGACAGGAGAGGCACAGATACGCAGTATTTT. It translates to CASSADRRGTDTQYF. This chain joins TRBV5-1 and TRBJ2-3; 7 bases align to TRBD1. Looked up from germline, CDR1 is SGHRS and CDR2 is YFSETQ. The CDR3 extends over 15 amino acids. V lost 4 bases to trimming and J lost 1 base; unmatched junction nucleotides: 6. Variable domain in full (rest from reference TRBV5-1 and TRBJ2-3): KAGVTQTPRYLIKTRGQQVTLSCSPISGHRSVSWYQQTPGQGLQFLFEYFSETQRNKGNFPGRFSGRQFSNSRSEMNVSTLELGDSALYLCASSADRRGTDTQYFGPGTRLTVL.

This clone was seen more than once but under ten times. CDR3 loop: CASSFWQGRTGELFF. CDR3 in DNA: TGTGCCAGCAGTTTTTGGCAGGGGAGAACCGGGGAGCTGTTTTTT. This rearrangement joins TRBV27 to TRBJ2-2, with a possible D match to TRBD1 (6 bases). CDR3 length equals 15 residues. The germline CDR1 and CDR2 sequences are MNHEY and SMNVEV (reference sequence). V shed 3 bases and J shed 5 bases, with 13 bases lying between them.

The chain employs TRBV5-4 and TRBJ1-4; possible D gene TRBD1, 6 bases. Trimming took off 4 bases at V and 4 bases at J, with 14 bases between the two ends. The CDR3 has 15 residues. Germline V gene lookup returns CDR1 SGHNT and CDR2 YYREEE (reference sequence). The CDR3: CASSPPGHLNEKLFF. The CDR3 DNA reads TGTGCCAGCAGCCCGCCGGGACACCTTAATGAAAAACTGTTTTTT.

The DNA for the CDR3 is TGTGCCAGCAGGCACCGGGACAGTAATGAAAAACTGTTTTTT. This sequence encodes CASRHRDSNEKLFF. V and J are TRBV13 and TRBJ1-4; 7 nucleotides agree with TRBD1. The V and J ends lost 6 bases and 4 bases, in that order; junction bases with no gene match: 5. CDR1 and CDR2 (germline): PRHDT, FYEKMQ (reference sequence). The length of the CDR3 is 14 residues.

The chain employs TRBV6-6 and TRBJ1-1; TRBD1 agrees at 7 bases. The ends lost 3 bases at V and 5 bases at J; junction bases unmatched: 9. Germline-derived CDR1 and CDR2 are MNHNY and SVGAGI (reference sequence). This CDR3 is 15 amino acids long. CDR3 protein: CASSYRPTGQTEAFF. CDR3 bases: TGTGCCAGCAGTTATAGGCCGACAGGGCAGACTGAAGCTTTCTTT.

This clone was found a few times. This chain joins TRBV5-1 and TRBJ2-1; no reliable D call. Looked up from germline, CDR1 is SGHRS and CDR2 is YFSETQ. V was cut by 0 bases and J by 5 bases, with 6 bases left in between. The CDR3 contains 13 residues. The CDR3 region is CASSLGLDNEQFF. DNA of the CDR3: TGCGCCAGCAGCTTGGGGCTAGACAATGAGCAGTTCTTC.

By share, this clone ranks as medium-sized. The rearrangement joins TRBV4-1 to TRBJ2-1; D gene unclear. In germline, CDR1 is MGHRA, CDR2 YSYEKL. Trimming left V 2 bases short and J 1 base short, with 18 bases between. This CDR3 comprises 18 residues. The CDR3 protein is CASSQIDMGLTSYNEQFF. The CDR3 nucleotides are TGCGCCAGCAGCCAAATTGACATGGGTCTTACATCCTACAATGAGCAGTTCTTC.

The rearrangement uses TRBV21-1 and TRBJ2-3; whether TRBD2, the table's D call, matches the DNA was not checked. TRBV21-1 is listed as a pseudogene. The CDR3 is 17 amino acids. In DNA form, the CDR3 reads TGTGCCAGCAGCAAAGGTCTTCTAGCGGGAGTGACAGATACGCAGTATTTT. This gives the protein CASSKGLLAGVTDTQYF.

The V call is TRBV10-3, the J call TRBJ2-3; 11 bases fit TRBD2. Germline V gene sequence: CDR1 ENHRY, CDR2 SYGVKD. With 3 bases clipped from V and 15 bases from J, the junction kept 8 bases outside the gene matches. The CDR3 sequence is 13 residues long. Written as DNA, the CDR3 is TGTGCCATCAGTGATAAGACTAGCGGGGAGGCTTATTTT. This gives the protein CAISDKTSGEAYF.

Only a few counts were recorded for this clone. The J gene is TRBJ1-1, the V gene TRBV14; weak D call: TRBD1 (5 bases). The germline CDR1 and CDR2 sequences are SGHDN and FVKESK. This CDR3 has 16 residues. V was shortened by 4 bases and J by 5 bases, with 20 bases between the two germline ends. In DNA, the CDR3 is TGTGCCAGCAGCCCATACAGGCCAGGGAAGGGGACTGAAGCTTTCTTT. Translated: CASSPYRPGKGTEAFF.

The chain carries TRBV7-9 and TRBJ1-3, with a weak D call TRBD1 (5 bases). The germline V gene encodes CDR1 SEHNR and CDR2 FQNEAQ (reference sequence). V dropped 2 bases and J dropped 2 bases, with 13 bases sitting between them. CDR3 length: 16 residues. The CDR3: CASSLSGGGPGNTIYF. The CDR3 DNA follows: TGTGCCAGCAGCTTATCGGGGGGAGGACCTGGAAACACCATATATTTT.

In this sample, this clone turned up many times. This chain connects TRBV7-2 to TRBJ2-7, with unresolved D. The V gene's germline CDR1 is SGHTA and CDR2 FQGNSA. This CDR3 contains 14 residues. With 5 bases removed from V and 5 bases from J, the gap between germline ends came to 16 bases. The DNA for the CDR3 is TGTGCCAGCAGCCCGCAGGCCACTTCTCACGAGCAGTACTTC. Protein product: CASSPQATSHEQYF.

CDR3 coding DNA: TGTGCCAGCAGTTACGGGGGGAGGACCGATGGCTACACCTTC. It is translated as CASSYGGRTDGYTF. This chain joins TRBV6-5 and TRBJ1-2, with a tentative D call TRBD1 (5 bases). The CDR3 spans 14 residues. Germline CDR1 MNHEY, CDR2 SVGAGI. The germline V and J ends were trimmed by 2 bases and 6 bases, with 13 bases remaining between them.

The chain joins TRBV4-2 to TRBJ2-4; D possibly corresponds to TRBD2 (7 bases). The V end was cut by 10 bases, the J end by 8 bases, with 18 bases between. This CDR3 comprises 13 residues. Germline loops: CDR1 LGHNA, CDR2 YNFKEQ. CDR3: CATPRRGGHIQYF. The DNA for the CDR3 is TGTGCCACCCCGAGAAGGGGGGGGCACATTCAGTACTTC.

The V and J genes are TRBV10-3 and TRBJ2-3; 8 nucleotides line up with TRBD2. This CDR3 is 14 amino acids long. Looked up from germline, CDR1 is ENHRY and CDR2 is SYGVKD. V trimming: 9 bases; J trimming: 3 bases; junction bases outside the gene matches: 8. The chain's CDR3 is CAIAKAGETDTQYF. CDR3 DNA sequence: TGTGCCATAGCGAAAGCGGGGGAAACAGATACGCAGTATTTT.

The genes are TRBV9 and TRBJ2-7, with D possibly matching TRBD1 (5 bases). The V gene lost 3 bases and the J gene lost 2 bases, with 21 bases spanning the gap. Germline loops: CDR1 SGDLS, CDR2 YYNGEE. This CDR3 contains 17 residues. CDR3 DNA sequence: TGTGCCAGCAGCGGTAACCCTCTGGACACAAATCCCTACGAGCAGTACTTC. Amino acids: CASSGNPLDTNPYEQYF.

To note about this clone: Relative to the germline gene, one junction end is altered; a read error may explain this. The chain uses TRBV6-1 and TRBJ2-2; TRBD1 matches at 8 bases. Germline V gene lookup returns CDR1 MNHNS and CDR2 SASEGT. CDR3 length: 14 residues. CDR3 in DNA: TGTGCCAGCAGGGAAGGACAGGGATCCGGGGAGCTGTTTTTT. Protein sequence: CASREGQGSGELFF.

The gene calls are TRBV7-9 and TRBJ2-7; 8 bases match TRBD1. CDR3 length: 13 residues. Germline V gene sequence: CDR1 SEHNR, CDR2 FQNEAQ (reference sequence). Losses at the gene ends were 5 bases for V and 3 bases for J; bases not matched to a gene: 3. In DNA, the CDR3 is TGTGCCAGCAGCATCACAGGGGGCTACGAGCAGTACTTC. Translating gives CASSITGGYEQYF.

This chain links TRBV18 with TRBJ2-5; D call uncertain. Between the trimmed V and J ends, which lost 2 bases and 3 bases, there was a span of 10 bases. Germline CDR1 reads KGHSH; CDR2 reads LQKENI. CDR3 size: 14 residues. The CDR3 is CASSPRHGEETQYF. In DNA, the CDR3 is TGTGCCAGCTCACCAAGGCATGGAGAAGAGACCCAGTACTTC. The full variable domain, its missing parts supplied by reference TRBV18 and TRBJ2-5, is NAGVMQNPRHLVRRRGQEARLRCSPMKGHSHVYWYRQLPEEGLKFMVYLQKENIIDESGMPKERFSAEFPKEGPSILRIQQVVRGDSAAYFCASSPRHGEETQYFGPGTRLLVL.

CDR3 amino acids: CASSLDVTGGLNTEAFF. DNA for the CDR3: TGCGCCAGCAGCTTGGATGTTACAGGGGGTCTGAACACTGAAGCTTTCTTT. The V gene is TRBV5-1, the J gene TRBJ1-1, with 8 bases aligning to TRBD1. Germline-derived CDR1 and CDR2 are SGHRS and YFSETQ. J gave up 0 bases and V 0 bases, and 7 bases lay outside the gene matches. The CDR3 is made up of 17 amino acids.

This chain connects TRBV5-1 to TRBJ1-3, with 7 bases aligning to TRBD1. Per germline, CDR1 SGHRS and CDR2 YFSETQ. The CDR3 is made up of 17 amino acids. After removal of 3 bases from V and 0 bases from J, the junction contained 9 bases not matched to a gene. The CDR3 sequence: CASSSGQEGFSGNTIYF. The CDR3 nucleotides are TGCGCCAGCAGCTCCGGACAGGAGGGGTTCTCTGGAAACACCATATATTTT.

V usage is TRBV18 and J usage is TRBJ1-1; D may be TRBD1 (6 bases). This CDR3 is built from 13 residues. V was clipped by 3 bases and J by 6 bases, with 11 bases between them. Germline values: CDR1 KGHSH, CDR2 LQKENI. The DNA for the CDR3 is TGTGCCAGCTCACCGGACAGCGTCCCTGAAGCTTTCTTT. This codes for CASSPDSVPEAFF.

On this clone: The junction shows a germline mismatch at one end, possibly a read error. J is TRBJ1-3 and V is TRBV7-6; possible D gene TRBD1, 5 bases. This CDR3 comprises 16 residues. Germline lookup yields CDR1 SGHVS and CDR2 FNYEAQ. This CDR3 reads CASTLGQGATGNTIYF. CDR3 in DNA: TGTGCCAGCACCTTAGGGCAGGGTGCGACTGGAAACACCATATATTTT.

The chain employs TRBV7-9 and TRBJ2-5; 9 bases fit TRBD1. The CDR3 contains 16 residues. The V gene's germline CDR1 is SEHNR and CDR2 FQNEAQ (reference sequence). The V gene end was trimmed by 4 bases and the J gene end by 5 bases; junction bases not matched to a gene: 11. The CDR3 region has the DNA TGTGCCAGCAGCTCCGGGACAGGGCCGCCCTTGGAGACCCAGTACTTC. Protein: CASSSGTGPPLETQYF.

This clone was counted only a few times. This chain connects TRBV13 to TRBJ2-2; tentative D call: TRBD2 (5 bases). V was trimmed by 6 bases and J by 8 bases, leaving 25 bases between them. Germline CDR1 and CDR2: PRHDT and FYEKMQ (reference sequence). This CDR3 has 17 residues. The CDR3 DNA reads TGTGCCAGCAGTCCTTTTAGCTTCGGGGTCTATTTGGGGGAGCTGTTTTTT. Residues: CASSPFSFGVYLGELFF.

This clone was detected a few times. The chain has TRBV6-5 and TRBJ1-4, with TRBD1 matching 7 bases. CDR3 length equals 15 residues. Germline V gene sequence: CDR1 MNHEY, CDR2 SVGAGI. Trimming removed 4 bases from V and 7 bases from J; junction bases left unmatched: 9. The CDR3 protein is CASSSNRAGGEKLFF. The CDR3 DNA sequence: TGTGCCAGCAGTTCGAACAGGGCAGGGGGTGAAAAACTGTTTTTT.

The chain is built from TRBV29-1 and TRBJ1-2; D not certain. The CDR3 extends over 12 amino acids. The germline CDR1 and CDR2 sequences are SQVTM and ANQGSEA. Trimming took 0 bases from V and 4 from J, leaving 6 bases between them. The CDR3 loop reads CSVEEGLYGYTF. The CDR3 DNA is TGCAGCGTTGAAGAGGGCCTCTATGGCTACACCTTC.

The chain joins TRBV19 to TRBJ2-7; TRBD2 aligns across 10 bases. CDR3 size: 14 residues. Germline CDR1 LNHDA, CDR2 SQIVND (reference sequence). The trim removed 5 bases at V and 4 bases at J, leaving 5 bases unmatched. The CDR3 reads CASSPGTSVYEQYF. CDR3 sequence (DNA): TGTGCCAGTAGTCCCGGGACTAGCGTTTACGAGCAGTACTTC.

The chain employs TRBV15 and TRBJ2-5; the match to TRBD2 covers 13 bases. Unmatched junction bases numbered 2, after V lost 0 bases and J lost 4 bases. Per germline, CDR1 LNHNV and CDR2 YYDKDF (reference sequence). The CDR3 runs 16 residues. DNA for the CDR3: TGTGCCACCAGCAGAGATCGACTAGCGGGAGGAGAGACCCAGTACTTC. It yields the protein CATSRDRLAGGETQYF.

This clone was observed once. The V and J genes are TRBV6-1 and TRBJ1-1; tentatively, D is TRBD1 (5 bases). V was trimmed by 10 bases and J by 2 bases, leaving 17 bases between them. Germline V gene data show CDR1 as MNHNS and CDR2 as SASEGT. The CDR3 is 14 amino acids. The DNA for the CDR3 is TGTGCCATCCATCACGACAGCTTAAACACTGAAGCTTTCTTT. Its translation is CAIHHDSLNTEAFF.

The chain recombines TRBV27 with TRBJ2-7; TRBD2 might be the D (5 bases). Trimming took off 5 bases at V and 6 bases at J, with 17 bases between the two ends. The CDR3 is 14 residues long. The germline gives CDR1 MNHEY, CDR2 SMNVEV (reference sequence). The CDR3 DNA reads TGTGCCAGCAGTACAAGAGCGGCACCGGGCGAGCAGTACTTC. Its translation: CASSTRAAPGEQYF.